This TCR beta chain originates from a study of post-analysis software for immune sequencing data. Study-wide background: Multiple sclerosis in the patients followed relapsing-remitting, secondary progressive and progressive-relapsing courses.

This CDR3 is 16 amino acids long. Germline CDR1 and CDR2: SEHNR and FQNEAQ (reference sequence). Every TCR beta cDNA library bore unique molecular identifiers. T cells numbering roughly 1 to 10 million gave rise to roughly 0.5 million cDNA molecules. TCRdb fed the PCR reads into MiXCR, producing one record per CDR3 protein. The sample consists of approximately 460,000 distinct CDR3 sequences, over 35% of them appearing once. Concerning this clonotype: The antigen is unknown.

Study observations and caveats: Strong co-clustering by F measure was seen for same-batch samples. Elevated frequency relative to controls characterized several TRBV segments in patients, TRBV5-6, TRBV5-1 and TRBV20-1 among them. Compared against controls, patients with multiple sclerosis displayed significantly lower normalized Chao1 diversity.

The chain uses TRBV7-9 and TRBJ2-5, with 7 bases lining up with TRBD1. The DNA end favors TRBJ2-7, so the J call may be wrong. This TCR came from a girl between 5 and 17 years old with multiple sclerosis. Sample: blood. CDR3 sequence (DNA): TGTGCCAGCAGCTTAGGATTGACAGGGACCGTTTACGAGCAGTACTTC. It specifies CASSLGLTGTVYEQYF.